Following are 2 T cell receptor beta chains from one sample sequenced in a study of CD8 T cells in ankylosing spondylitis. One entry per CDR3 protein results from TCRdb running MiXCR on the 5' RACE reads. Of a few hundred thousand distinct CDR3 sequences in the sample, roughly a quarter were seen once. The sequenced sample consisted of blood, either unsorted or a sorted T cell fraction (not recorded which). Receptor source: a male donor with ankylosing spondylitis or in good health (not recorded which).

This clonotype came up many times. The rearrangement joins TRBV20-1 to TRBJ2-1, with TRBD2 identical over 10 bases. This CDR3 spans 15 amino acids. The V segment lost 3 bases and the J segment 7 bases; nucleotides outside the gene matches: 9. Looked up from germline, CDR1 is DFQATT and CDR2 is SNEGSKA (reference sequence). CDR3 amino acids: CSASEASGGNNEQFF. The CDR3 coding sequence is TGCAGTGCTAGTGAGGCTAGCGGGGGAAATAATGAGCAGTTCTTC.

This chain connects TRBV25-1 to TRBJ2-3; weak D call: TRBD2 (5 bases). V shed 6 bases and J shed 1 base, with 17 bases lying between them. The CDR3 is made up of 16 amino acids. CDR1 and CDR2 from the germline V gene are MGHDK and SYGVNS. The CDR3 DNA reads as TGTGCCAGCAGGGCTCTAGAGGGTAAGGGCACAGATACGCAGTATTTT. Translating gives CASRALEGKGTDTQYF.